This note documents a single T cell receptor beta chain sequence. TCRdb keeps only in-frame clones here, not all; method: immunoSEQ multiplex PCR. The table has approximately 52,000 clones, 88% seen once. The CDR3 runs to 13 residues. Trimming removed 0 bases from V and 9 bases from J, with 12 bases in between. CDR1 ENHRY and CDR2 SYGVKD come from the germline V gene. This record comes from a study of control samples from healthy donors and cancer patients. The rearrangement uses TRBV10-3 and TRBJ2-7, with D possibly TRBD2 on 5 matching bases. Sequencing used blood. This sequence originates from a man aged 45-60 years in good health. The CDR3 here is CAISESSVAGQYF. In DNA, the CDR3 is TGTGCCATCAGTGAGTCTAGCGTAGCAGGGCAGTACTTC.